This T cell receptor beta chain is drawn from a study of blood T cell repertoires in COVID-19. For the study at large: The analysed material was cDNA or gDNA that came from T cells, B-cell-depleted T cells, or PBMCs.

Authors' processing steps: The assay estimated nucleated cells by amplifying reference gene primers. Profiling relied on immunoSEQ multiplex PCR, and the TCRdb table lists in-frame clones only, not all of them. V and J calls and clone size are as listed in that table; D and trimming were resolved from the DNA. In the table there are 59,000 or so clones, approximately 90% of which are singletons. Sequencing used peripheral blood. This TCR was sampled from a human donor in a cohort sampled during active COVID-19.

DNA for the CDR3: TGTGCCAGCAGCTTAATATTCCTAGATACGCAGTATTTT. It codes for CASSLIFLDTQYF. This chain joins TRBV7-3 and TRBJ2-3; D is ambiguous. V lost 1 base and J lost 5, with 7 bases in between. The germline CDR1 and CDR2 sequences are SGHTA and FQGTGA. This CDR3 has 13 residues.